These 6 T cell receptor beta chains came from one sample sequenced in a study of T cells in Graves' hyperthyroidism and ophthalmopathy. TCR beta CDR3 region amplification was performed from RNA transcripts. An initial round of RT-PCR targeting the TCR CDR3 relied on the HTBI primer set. MiXCR, applied by TCRdb to the multiplex PCR reads, yields one record per CDR3 protein. The sample comprises more than 500,000 distinct CDR3 sequences, roughly 16% of which are singletons, and over 25% rests with the top ten. The source material was blood. The receptors shown here come from a woman younger than 45 with Graves' ophthalmopathy.

This clonotype was detected many times. For the CDR3, the DNA is TGTGCCAGCAGCTTAGTTTCAGGGGGGCACACAGATACGCAGTATTTT. Its protein product is CASSLVSGGHTDTQYF. V usage is TRBV7-8 and J usage is TRBJ2-3; tentatively, D is TRBD1 (7 bases). This CDR3 is 16 amino acids long. CDR1 is SGHVS, CDR2 FQNEAQ, per germline. Trimming removed 1 base from V and 2 bases from J, with 13 bases in between.

About this clonotype: A clone one base away is much larger, so this may be a read error. This sequence joins TRBV7-2 and TRBJ2-7; tentative D call: TRBD2 (6 bases). This CDR3 is built from 13 residues. Germline V gene sequence: CDR1 SGHTA, CDR2 FQGNSA. The CDR3 nucleotides are TGTGCCGGCAGCCCCTGGAGGGACTACGAGCAGTACTTC. Encoded protein: CAGSPWRDYEQYF.

This clonotype was detected ten times or more. The chain employs TRBV12-3 or TRBV12-4 and TRBJ2-7; 13 bases match TRBD2. This CDR3 is built from 14 residues. V lost 4 bases, J lost 5 bases, and 2 bases stayed unmatched. The CDR3: CASSSGTSGDEQYF. The CDR3 nucleotides read TGTGCCAGCAGTTCGGGGACTAGCGGGGACGAGCAGTACTTC.

This clonotype has at least ten counts. V is TRBV7-9 and J is TRBJ2-3; D is ambiguous. CDR3 length: 12 residues. Germline CDR1 reads SEHNR; CDR2 reads FQNEAQ (reference sequence). V lost 5 bases to trimming and J lost 6 bases, with 9 bases between them. CDR3 sequence (DNA): TGTGCCAGCAGCGCCCGTGCGGATACGCAGTATTTT. Its translation is CASSARADTQYF.

As to this clonotype: A read error is possible here, since a much larger clone lies one base away. The V gene is TRBV5-1, the J gene TRBJ2-5; tentatively, D is TRBD1 or TRBD2 (7 bases each). Germline-derived CDR1 and CDR2 are SGHRS and YFSETQ. The CDR3 consists of 14 residues. This CDR3 is CASQLSGTDETRYF. CDR3 sequence (DNA): TGCGCCAGTCAGCTAAGCGGGACAGATGAGACCCGGTACTTC.

This chain connects TRBV4-2 to TRBJ2-5, with D maybe TRBD2 (5 bases). Germline CDR1 and CDR2: LGHNA and YNFKEQ. The ends were cut back, 0 bases at V and 5 bases at J, with 10 bases in the middle. The CDR3 runs 14 residues. CDR3 in DNA: TGTGCCAGCAGCCAAGACGGGGATCGGGAGACCCAGTACTTC. Translating it yields CASSQDGDRETQYF.